This T cell receptor (beta chain) comes out of a study of T cell repertoires in cytomegalovirus infection. Across the study: TCR beta signatures that were public indicated CMV infection and matching HLA type.

Many counts were recorded for this clonotype. In TCRdb, the reads were re-called with MiXCR into one record per CDR3 protein. The sample contains about 360,000 distinct CDR3 sequences, around 18% of which appear only once. This CDR3 is built from 15 residues. V trimming: 4 bases; J trimming: 5 bases; junction bases outside the gene matches: 6. This sequence joins TRBV12-3 or TRBV12-4 and TRBJ2-7, with 12 bases that match TRBD2. The clonotype comes from a human donor in good health (CMV status not recorded). Some clones in this sample may be carry-over from other donors' samples. What was sequenced was PBMCs. The CDR3 reads CASSSLTSGSDEQYF. The DNA of the CDR3 is TGTGCCAGCAGTTCCCTGACTAGCGGGAGTGACGAGCAGTACTTC.